These 10 T cell receptor beta chains share one sample of origin, sequenced in a study of T cells in Graves' hyperthyroidism and ophthalmopathy. RNA transcripts provided the source from which TCR beta CDR3 regions were amplified. HTBI primers were the set used in a first-round RT-PCR of the TCR CDR3. One entry per CDR3 protein, called by TCRdb with MiXCR from the multiplex PCR reads. The repertoire holds around 520,000 distinct CDR3 sequences, with around 13% as singletons. The source material was blood. These receptors were obtained from a woman between 40 and 50 years old with Graves' hyperthyroidism.

This clonotype was seen more than once but under ten times. The chain employs TRBV24-1 and TRBJ2-5; 13 nucleotides line up with TRBD2. Germline loops: CDR1 KGHDR, CDR2 SFDVKD. The CDR3 is made up of 17 amino acids. V lost 7 bases, J lost 5 bases, and 12 bases stayed unmatched. As DNA, the CDR3 is TGTGCCACCAGCTCTGCCCCCGGGACTAGCGGGATGGAGACCCAGTACTTC. This gives the protein CATSSAPGTSGMETQYF.

The sample holds many counts of this clonotype. This chain connects TRBV2 to TRBJ2-5; TRBD2 agrees at 14 bases. The V gene end was trimmed by 6 bases and the J gene end by 6 bases; junction bases not matched to a gene: 12. The CDR3 runs to 17 residues. In germline, CDR1 is SNHLY, CDR2 FYNNEI. CDR3 region: CASRGTSGSVIRQTQYF. Here the CDR3 DNA reads TGTGCCAGCAGAGGGACTAGCGGGAGCGTAATTAGACAGACCCAGTACTTC.

At least ten counts were recorded for this clonotype. This chain links TRBV12-3 or TRBV12-4 with TRBJ2-2; D may match TRBD1 or TRBD2 (5 bases each). CDR3 size: 15 residues. Trimming cost V 5 bases and J 4 bases, with 14 bases left between them. The CDR3 DNA reads as TGTGCCAGCAGTAACCCGACGGGACCCACCGGGGAGCTGTTTTTT. Amino acids: CASSNPTGPTGELFF.

The chain employs TRBV9 and TRBJ2-2, with 7 nucleotides matching TRBD2. V shed 7 bases and J 4 bases; nucleotides not matched to a gene: 7. The germline CDR1 and CDR2 sequences are SGDLS and YYNGEE. CDR3 size: 14 residues. Here the CDR3 reads CASDPGGVTGELFF. Written as DNA, the CDR3 is TGTGCCAGCGACCCTGGGGGGGTCACCGGGGAGCTGTTTTTT.

This clonotype was seen many times. V is TRBV5-1 and J is TRBJ2-2; unclear D gene. Per the germline V gene, CDR1 is SGHRS and CDR2 is YFSETQ. This CDR3 spans 14 amino acids. Trimming took off 4 bases at V and 4 bases at J, with 11 bases between the two ends. CDR3 sequence reads: CASSIDGVTGELFF. The CDR3 region has the DNA TGCGCCAGCAGCATCGACGGAGTCACCGGGGAGCTGTTTTTT.

This clonotype came up a few times. The rearrangement links TRBV14 to TRBJ2-1; no reliable D call. CDR1 and CDR2 from the germline V gene are SGHDN and FVKESK. V shed 2 bases and J shed 14 bases, with 13 bases lying between them. The CDR3 has 12 residues. Written as DNA, the CDR3 is TGTGCCAGCAGCCAAACACCCCCCCCCGAGTTCTTC. It codes for CASSQTPPPEFF.

For this clonotype: The likely explanation is a read error, given a far larger clone one base away. This CDR3 reads CASRFSYEQYF. CDR3 nucleotides: TGTGCCAGCAGGTTCTCCTACGAGCAGTACTTC. The chain couples TRBV6-1 to TRBJ2-7, with D unclear. This CDR3 has 11 amino acids. V gave up 6 bases and J gave up 0 bases, with 3 bases separating them. The germline CDR1 and CDR2 sequences are MNHNS and SASEGT.

This clonotype has a count of ten or more. The chain employs TRBV6-1 and TRBJ2-1; D is possibly TRBD1 or TRBD2 (5 bases each). Trimming pared 7 bases from V and 4 bases from J, leaving 17 bases between. Germline V gene sequence: CDR1 MNHNS, CDR2 SASEGT. The CDR3 is 15 amino acids. CDR3 protein: CASIRGVYGYNEQFF. The CDR3, as DNA: TGTGCCAGCATTAGAGGGGTATATGGGTACAATGAGCAGTTCTTC.

This clonotype appeared many times. The V gene is TRBV7-9, the J gene TRBJ1-3; no firm D call. Germline loops: CDR1 SEHNR, CDR2 FQNEAQ (reference sequence). V was shortened by 3 bases and J by 0 bases, with 12 bases between the two germline ends. The CDR3 has 16 residues. The CDR3 reads CASSLSGLHSGNTIYF. As DNA, the CDR3 is TGTGCCAGCAGCTTGTCTGGGTTACACTCTGGAAACACCATATATTTT.

This clonotype was picked up many times. The rearrangement links TRBV28 to TRBJ2-7; 7 nucleotides match TRBD1. The CDR3 runs to 15 residues. Germline CDR1 reads MDHEN; CDR2 reads SYDVKM. V gave up 6 bases and J gave up 3 bases; unmatched junction bases: 11. CDR3 nucleotides: TGTGCCAGCAGCCGCCGCGGACAGGTAAACTACGAGCAGTACTTC. Its protein is CASSRRGQVNYEQYF.